This T cell receptor beta chain was retrieved from a study of blood T cells in healthy people across ages. As for this clonotype: Its antigen remains unknown.

PCR was performed a second time for roughly 7 to 11 cycles using a sample-barcoded 5' primer and a J-beta primer mix. Using its own MiXCR run on the 5' RACE reads, TCRdb lists one record per CDR3 protein. The table includes around 710,000 distinct CDR3 sequences, 40% to 45% detected once. The length of the CDR3 is 15 residues. Per germline, CDR1 SGHRS and CDR2 YFSETQ. Trimming took 0 bases from V and 5 from J, leaving 12 bases between them. Study-level results: Possibly, changes in expanded clonotypes were confounded because donor CMV status was unknown. Long-lived and aged donors differed, with more naive CD4+ cells and higher diversity in the long-lived.

The rearrangement joins TRBV5-1 to TRBJ2-1; D unclear. This receptor was taken from a woman aged 60 to 75 in good health. Sequences were obtained from blood. The chain's CDR3 is CASSLVRRKHNEQFF. CDR3 nucleotide sequence: TGCGCCAGCAGCTTGGTTCGGCGGAAGCACAATGAGCAGTTCTTC.